Below, 25 T cell receptor beta chains from the same sample are listed, as sequenced in a study of T cells in localized non-small cell lung cancer. Sequenced by immunoSEQ multiplex PCR; TCRdb stores in-frame clones only, minus some. The table shows around 2,600 clones, with 30% to 40% occurring only once. This material consisted of lung tumor tissue, taken before any cancer treatment. The receptors originated from a man between 35 and 75 years old with stage I lung adenocarcinoma.

This clone was detected only a few times. V gene TRBV11-3 combines with J gene TRBJ2-7; 10 bases match TRBD2. The V and J ends lost 5 bases and 7 bases, in that order; junction bases with no gene match: 11. The CDR3 runs 15 residues. Germline lookup yields CDR1 SGHNT and CDR2 YENEEA. CDR3 sequence (DNA): TGTGCCAGCAGCGGTACTAGCGGGACCCTGAGGGAGCAGTACTTC. Protein product: CASSGTSGTLREQYF.

This clone was counted a single time. This CDR3 reads CASSWGITSTDTQYF. The CDR3 bases are TGTGCCAGCAGTTGGGGCATCACTAGCACAGATACGCAGTATTTT. The V call is TRBV28, the J call TRBJ2-3, with D possibly TRBD1 on 5 matching bases. V lost 4 bases to trimming and J lost 0 bases, with 11 bases between them. This CDR3 contains 15 residues. Germline V gives CDR1 MDHEN, CDR2 SYDVKM.

The rearrangement joins TRBV9 to TRBJ1-1, with 9 bases lining up with TRBD1. CDR1 and CDR2 (germline): SGDLS, YYNGEE. The CDR3 runs 15 residues. With 0 bases clipped from V and 5 bases from J, the junction kept 5 bases outside the gene matches. CDR3 loop: CASSVEGTGHTEAFF. DNA for the CDR3: TGTGCCAGCAGCGTAGAAGGGACAGGGCATACTGAAGCTTTCTTT.

V gene TRBV18 combines with J gene TRBJ1-5; 8 bases map to TRBD1. This CDR3 has 15 amino acids. Trimming cost V 3 bases and J 9 bases; bases outside gene matches: 10. Germline V gene sequence: CDR1 KGHSH, CDR2 LQKENI. For the CDR3, the DNA is TGTGCCAGCTCACCCGAGGACAGGGCTTTGAGGCCCCAGCATTTT. Translation: CASSPEDRALRPQHF. The complete variable domain, with remaining parts taken from reference TRBV18 and TRBJ1-5, reads NAGVMQNPRHLVRRRGQEARLRCSPMKGHSHVYWYRQLPEEGLKFMVYLQKENIIDESGMPKERFSAEFPKEGPSILRIQQVVRGDSAAYFCASSPEDRALRPQHFGDGTRLSIL.

V is TRBV30 and J is TRBJ2-2, with TRBD1 identical over 9 bases. Losses at the gene ends were 1 base for V and 3 bases for J; bases not matched to a gene: 6. The germline CDR1 and CDR2 sequences are GTSNPN and SVGIG (reference sequence). This CDR3 is 16 amino acids long. This CDR3 is CAWSGGGTGHTGELFF. The CDR3 DNA follows: TGTGCCTGGAGTGGAGGCGGGACAGGGCACACCGGGGAGCTGTTTTTT.

V usage is TRBV6-8 and J usage is TRBJ2-3; D is undetermined. CDR3 length equals 15 residues. Trimming left V 2 bases short and J 0 bases short, with 9 bases between. Germline V gene sequence: CDR1 MNHGY, CDR2 SAAAGT. CDR3 sequence: CASSYDSTSTDTQYF. The CDR3 bases are TGTGCCAGCAGTTACGACTCGACTAGCACAGATACGCAGTATTTT.

This chain links TRBV11-3 with TRBJ2-1, with TRBD2 matching 15 bases. This CDR3 is 14 amino acids long. Trimming removed 5 bases from V and 11 bases from J; junction bases left unmatched: 4. Germline V lookup: CDR1 SGHNT, CDR2 YENEEA. The chain's CDR3 is CASSRTSGRGQQFF. In nucleotides, the CDR3 is TGTGCCAGCAGCAGGACTAGCGGGAGGGGTCAGCAGTTCTTC.

This clone appeared a few times. This chain joins TRBV23-1 and TRBJ2-4, with TRBD1 identical over 9 bases. TRBV23-1 is sorted into the ORF group, with uncertain function. Trimming at V came to 6 bases and at J to 9 bases, leaving 15 bases not matched to a gene. The CDR3 has 16 residues. The CDR3 here is CASSAETGGAWGIQYF. As DNA, the CDR3 is TGCGCCAGCAGCGCAGAAACAGGGGGCGCATGGGGCATTCAGTACTTC.

The chain recombines TRBV19 with TRBJ2-2; the D is unclear. CDR1 and CDR2 from the germline V gene are LNHDA and SQIVND (reference sequence). This CDR3 spans 13 amino acids. V gave up 3 bases and J gave up 7 bases, with 9 bases separating them. CDR3 in amino acids: CASSMRHLGELFF. In DNA form, the CDR3 reads TGTGCCAGTAGTATGCGACATCTCGGGGAGCTGTTTTTT.

The chain joins TRBV6-8 to TRBJ2-7; maybe TRBD1 (6 bases). Trimming left V 3 bases short and J 0 bases short, with 9 bases between. Germline values: CDR1 MNHGY, CDR2 SAAAGT. The CDR3 is 14 amino acids. The CDR3 DNA reads as TGTGCCAGCAGTTATAGCAGGGGCTCCTACGAGCAGTACTTC. Its protein is CASSYSRGSYEQYF.

This clone was counted a few times. The chain joins TRBV28 to TRBJ1-5; a possible D gene is TRBD1 (6 bases). The CDR3 runs 15 residues. Per the germline V gene, CDR1 is MDHEN and CDR2 is SYDVKM. Trimming pared 6 bases from V and 3 bases from J, leaving 15 bases between. DNA of the CDR3: TGTGCCAGCAGAAACCCCGGGGGGGCCAATCAGCCCCAGCATTTT. Protein sequence: CASRNPGGANQPQHF. Complete variable domain (other parts from reference TRBV28 and TRBJ1-5): DVKVTQSSRYLVKRTGEKVFLECVQDMDHENMFWYRQDPGLGLRLIYFSYDVKMKEKGDIPEGYSVSREKKERFSLILESASTNQTSMYLCASRNPGGANQPQHFGDGTRLSIL.

CDR3 residues: CASSPEARGEQFF. The CDR3 DNA reads TGTGCCAGCTCACCAGAGGCTCGGGGTGAGCAGTTCTTC. The rearrangement uses TRBV18 and TRBJ2-1, with TRBD2 as a possible D gene (5 bases). The length of the CDR3 is 13 residues. Germline V CDR1 and CDR2: KGHSH, LQKENI. Between the trimmed V and J ends, which lost 2 bases and 9 bases, there was a span of 11 bases.

A few counts support this clone. The chain recombines TRBV18 with TRBJ1-1; no definite D call. This CDR3 region has 13 residues. Per the germline V gene, CDR1 is KGHSH and CDR2 is LQKENI. With 4 bases removed from V and 1 base from J, the gap between germline ends came to 7 bases. For the CDR3, the DNA is TGTGCCAGCTCACGGCAAGCGAACACTGAAGCTTTCTTT. It specifies CASSRQANTEAFF. The full variable domain, its missing parts supplied by reference TRBV18 and TRBJ1-1, is NAGVMQNPRHLVRRRGQEARLRCSPMKGHSHVYWYRQLPEEGLKFMVYLQKENIIDESGMPKERFSAEFPKEGPSILRIQQVVRGDSAAYFCASSRQANTEAFFGQGTRLTVV.

This chain uses TRBV18 with TRBJ2-7, with 10 nucleotides matching TRBD1. The CDR3 contains 14 residues. V lost 6 bases to trimming and J lost 5 bases; unmatched junction nucleotides: 7. From germline, CDR1 is KGHSH and CDR2 LQKENI. The CDR3 region has the DNA TGTGCCAGCTCGTCCGACAGGGGGCAAAACGAGCAGTACTTC. Protein: CASSSDRGQNEQYF.

The rearrangement joins TRBV6-8 to TRBJ2-7; D is undetermined. The germline CDR1 and CDR2 sequences are MNHGY and SAAAGT. The CDR3 extends over 14 amino acids. V was pared by 10 bases and J by 0 bases, with 16 bases between. The CDR3 sequence: CAITSQQNSYEQYF. CDR3 nucleotides: TGTGCCATCACCTCACAACAAAACTCCTACGAGCAGTACTTC.

This chain connects TRBV19 to TRBJ2-1, with 10 positions matching TRBD1. The CDR3 contains 14 residues. Germline V lookup: CDR1 LNHDA, CDR2 SQIVND (reference sequence). V gave up 8 bases and J gave up 6 bases; unmatched junction bases: 7. The CDR3 spells CASLGQGKGNEQFF. CDR3 nucleotide sequence: TGTGCCAGTCTGGGACAGGGGAAGGGCAATGAGCAGTTCTTC.

This clone was seen a handful of times. The chain couples TRBV19 to TRBJ2-3; TRBD2 matches at 8 bases. Trimming took 6 bases from V and 0 from J; bases not matched to a gene: 5. CDR1 is LNHDA, CDR2 SQIVND, per germline (reference sequence). The CDR3 runs to 15 residues. DNA for the CDR3: TGTGCCAGTAGCACACTAGCGGCTAGCACAGATACGCAGTATTTT. Translating gives CASSTLAASTDTQYF.

A few counts support this clone. V gene TRBV6-8 combines with J gene TRBJ2-7; 7 bases fit TRBD2. The V segment lost 4 bases and the J segment 7 bases; nucleotides outside the gene matches: 10. Looked up from germline, CDR1 is MNHGY and CDR2 is SAAAGT. This CDR3 is 14 amino acids long. CDR3 protein: CASSFAGVPREQYF. CDR3 bases: TGTGCCAGCAGTTTTGCGGGAGTTCCCCGGGAGCAGTACTTC.

The V and J genes are TRBV30 and TRBJ2-4, with D hard to call. V lost 1 base and J 0 bases, leaving 10 bases between the germline ends. Per germline, CDR1 GTSNPN and CDR2 SVGIG (reference sequence). The CDR3 covers 15 residues. The CDR3 nucleotides read TGTGCCTGGAGTGGGGGAAGTCTAGCCAAAAACATTCAGTACTTC. It yields the protein CAWSGGSLAKNIQYF.

This clone came up a few times. The chain couples TRBV9 to TRBJ2-3, with a possible D match to TRBD1 (6 bases). This CDR3 has 12 residues. CDR1 is SGDLS, CDR2 YYNGEE, per germline. V was trimmed by 2 bases and J by 9 bases, leaving 10 bases between them. The CDR3 loop is CASSVRDKTQYF. In nucleotides, the CDR3 is TGTGCCAGCAGCGTTCGGGACAAGACGCAGTATTTT.

In its sample, this clone is medium-sized. This chain joins TRBV6-8 and TRBJ2-7, with 7 bases aligning to TRBD1. Germline assignment: CDR1 MNHGY and CDR2 SAAAGT. The length of the CDR3 is 14 residues. Germline trimming cut 4 bases from V and 3 bases from J; bases unmatched to any gene: 6. The CDR3 region is CASSLTGDHYEQYF. In nucleotides, the CDR3 is TGTGCCAGCAGTTTAACAGGGGACCACTACGAGCAGTACTTC.

The V call is TRBV29-1, the J call TRBJ2-1; possibly TRBD1 for D (7 bases). CDR3 length: 15 amino acids. V was cut by 0 bases and J by 9 bases, with 18 bases left in between. Looked up from germline, CDR1 is SQVTM and CDR2 is ANQGSEA. In DNA, the CDR3 is TGCAGCGTTGAAGACGGAGGGGGCTGGACCCCTGAGCAGTTCTTC. Its translation: CSVEDGGGWTPEQFF.

This clone was seen only a few times. The chain employs TRBV11-3 and TRBJ2-5, with 9 positions matching TRBD2. Looked up from germline, CDR1 is SGHNT and CDR2 is YENEEA. The V segment lost 4 bases and the J segment 1 base; nucleotides outside the gene matches: 7. The CDR3 is made up of 16 amino acids. The CDR3 nucleotides are TGTGCCAGCAGCTCGTTCGGGACTAGCACCCAAGAGACCCAGTACTTC. It encodes CASSSFGTSTQETQYF.

The rearrangement joins TRBV5-1 to TRBJ2-5; 13 nucleotides line up with TRBD2. Losses at the gene ends were 3 bases for V and 5 bases for J; bases not matched to a gene: 10. The CDR3 runs to 17 residues. Germline values: CDR1 SGHRS, CDR2 YFSETQ. The CDR3 DNA follows: TGCGCCAGCAGCTCGGTTCCTGGACTAGCGGGAGTTGAGACCCAGTACTTC. It translates to CASSSVPGLAGVETQYF.

A few counts support this clone. The chain joins TRBV11-3 to TRBJ2-7; TRBD1 matches at 9 bases. The CDR3 extends over 15 amino acids. CDR1 and CDR2 from the germline V gene are SGHNT and YENEEA. Germline trimming cut 5 bases from V and 6 bases from J; bases unmatched to any gene: 11. CDR3: CASSPRTGVFSEQYF. The CDR3 DNA is TGTGCCAGCAGCCCCCGGACAGGGGTCTTTTCCGAGCAGTACTTC.